This entry concerns a single T cell receptor beta chain. Its cognate antigen is unknown. The data originate from a study of T cell responses to AZD1222 COVID-19 vaccine. Study findings and constraints: Sampling captured repertoires only after the peak T cell response. Spike-specific TCR breadth rose after two AZD1222 doses, and depth rose as well.

The CDR3 is made up of 14 amino acids. V was shortened by 6 bases and J by 3 bases, with 14 bases between the two germline ends. Germline V gene lookup returns CDR1 MDHEN and CDR2 SYDVKM. Clones were sequenced by immunoSEQ multiplex PCR, and TCRdb holds only the in-frame ones, with some missing. The table lists some 130,000 clones, around 90% of them singletons. This TCR derives from an adult who received the AZD1222 COVID-19 vaccine. The sequences come from peripheral blood, collected 28 days after the second AZD1222 dose. The genes are TRBV28 and TRBJ1-1; D call uncertain. Here the CDR3 DNA reads TGTGCCAGCAGGGGATCCCGCGCGGACACTGAAGCTTTCTTT. Its protein is CASRGSRADTEAFF.